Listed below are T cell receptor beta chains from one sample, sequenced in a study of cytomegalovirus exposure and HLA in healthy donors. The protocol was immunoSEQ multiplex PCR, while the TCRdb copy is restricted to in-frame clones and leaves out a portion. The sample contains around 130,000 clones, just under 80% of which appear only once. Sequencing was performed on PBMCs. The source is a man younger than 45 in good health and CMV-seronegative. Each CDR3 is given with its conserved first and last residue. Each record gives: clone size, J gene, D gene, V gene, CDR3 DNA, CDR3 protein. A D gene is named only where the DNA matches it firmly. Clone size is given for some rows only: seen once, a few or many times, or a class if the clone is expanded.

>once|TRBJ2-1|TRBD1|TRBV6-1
TGTGCCAGCAGTACCCGACAGGGGTCCTACAATGAGCAGTTCTTC
CASSTRQGSYNEQFF
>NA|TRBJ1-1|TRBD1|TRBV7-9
TGTGCCAGGGGACAGCAGATCACTGAAGCTTTCTTT
CARGQQITEAFF
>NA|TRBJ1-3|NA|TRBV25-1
TGTGCCACCCTCGGCACCGAGGTACTCTCTGGAAACACCATATATTTT
CATLGTEVLSGNTIYF
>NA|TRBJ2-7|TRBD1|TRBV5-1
TGCGCCAGCAGCTTATTACAGGGGGTTGACGAGCAGTACTTC
CASSLLQGVDEQYF
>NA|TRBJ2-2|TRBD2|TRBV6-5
TGTGCCAGCAGTTACAAGAGGGGACTAGGGACCGGGGAGCTGTTTTTT
CASSYKRGLGTGELFF
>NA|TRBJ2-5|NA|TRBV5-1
TGCGCCAGCAGCTTGGAATCAGGGCTCCAAGAGACCCAGTACTTC
CASSLESGLQETQYF
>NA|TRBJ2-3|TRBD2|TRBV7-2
TGTGCCAGCAGCCCCAGACTAGCGGAGGGGGGAGATACGCAGTATTTT
CASSPRLAEGGDTQYF
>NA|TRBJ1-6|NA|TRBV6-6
TGTGCCAGCATGGACAGCCGAGCTGTGTATTCACCCCTCCACTTT
CASMDSRAVYSPLHF
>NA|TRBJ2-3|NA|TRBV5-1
TGCGCCAGCAGCTTCCGGGAAGCCTCAGATACGCAGTATTTT
CASSFREASDTQYF
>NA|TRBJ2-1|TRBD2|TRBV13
TGTGCCAGCAGCTTAGTGTCTAGCGGATACAATGAGCAGTTCTTC
CASSLVSSGYNEQFF